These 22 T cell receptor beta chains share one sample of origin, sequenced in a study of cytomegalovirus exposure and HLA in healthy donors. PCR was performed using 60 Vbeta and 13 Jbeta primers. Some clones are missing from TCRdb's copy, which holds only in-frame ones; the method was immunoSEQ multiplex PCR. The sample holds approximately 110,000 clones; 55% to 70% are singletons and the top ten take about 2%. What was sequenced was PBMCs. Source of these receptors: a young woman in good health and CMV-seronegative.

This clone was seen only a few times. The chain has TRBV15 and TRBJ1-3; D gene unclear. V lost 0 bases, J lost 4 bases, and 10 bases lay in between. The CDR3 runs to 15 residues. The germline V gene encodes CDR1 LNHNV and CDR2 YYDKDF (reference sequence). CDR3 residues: CATSREAGVGNTIYF. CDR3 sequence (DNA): TGTGCCACCAGCAGAGAAGCCGGGGTAGGAAACACCATATATTTT. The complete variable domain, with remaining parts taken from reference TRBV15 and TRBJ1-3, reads DAMVIQNPRYQVTQFGKPVTLSCSQTLNHNVMYWYQQKSSQAPKLLFHYYDKDFNNEADTPDNFQSRRPNTSFCFLDIRSPGLGDTAMYLCATSREAGVGNTIYFGEGSWLTVV.

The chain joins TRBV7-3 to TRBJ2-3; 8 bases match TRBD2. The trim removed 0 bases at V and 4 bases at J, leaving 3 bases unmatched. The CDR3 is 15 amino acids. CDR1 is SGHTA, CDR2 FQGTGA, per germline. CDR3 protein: CASSLTLAGSDTQYF. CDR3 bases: TGTGCCAGCAGCTTAACTCTAGCGGGCTCAGATACGCAGTATTTT. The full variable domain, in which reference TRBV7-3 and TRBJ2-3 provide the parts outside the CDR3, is GAGVSQTPSNKVTEKGKYVELRCDPISGHTALYWYRQSLGQGPEFLIYFQGTGAADDSGLPNDRFFAVRPEGSVSTLKIQRTERGDSAVYLCASSLTLAGSDTQYFGPGTRLTVL.

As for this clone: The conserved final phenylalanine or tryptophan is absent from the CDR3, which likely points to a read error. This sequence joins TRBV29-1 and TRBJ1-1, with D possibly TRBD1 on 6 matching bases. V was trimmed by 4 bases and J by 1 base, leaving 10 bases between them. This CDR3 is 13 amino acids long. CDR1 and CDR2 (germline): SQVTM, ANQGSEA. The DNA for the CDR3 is TGCAGCGTTGTAGGACAGAGGAACACTGAAGCTTTCCTT. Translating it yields CSVVGQRNTEAFL.

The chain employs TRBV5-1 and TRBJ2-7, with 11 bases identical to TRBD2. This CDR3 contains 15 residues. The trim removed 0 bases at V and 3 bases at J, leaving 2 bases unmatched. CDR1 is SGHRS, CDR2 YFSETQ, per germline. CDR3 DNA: TGCGCCAGCAGCTTGGGACTAGCGGGAAACTACGAGCAGTACTTC. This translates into CASSLGLAGNYEQYF.

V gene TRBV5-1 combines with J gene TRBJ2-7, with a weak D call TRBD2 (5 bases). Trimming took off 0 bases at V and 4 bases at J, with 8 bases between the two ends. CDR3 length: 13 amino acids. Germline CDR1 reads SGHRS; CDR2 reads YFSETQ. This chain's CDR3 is CASSLASGYEQYF. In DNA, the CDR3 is TGCGCCAGCAGCTTGGCCAGCGGATACGAGCAGTACTTC.

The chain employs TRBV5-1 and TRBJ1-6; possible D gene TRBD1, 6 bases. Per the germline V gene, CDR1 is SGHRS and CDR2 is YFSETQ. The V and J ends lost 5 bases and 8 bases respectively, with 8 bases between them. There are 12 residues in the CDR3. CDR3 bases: TGCGCCAGCAGGCGACAGGATTCACCCCTCCACTTT. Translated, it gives CASRRQDSPLHF.

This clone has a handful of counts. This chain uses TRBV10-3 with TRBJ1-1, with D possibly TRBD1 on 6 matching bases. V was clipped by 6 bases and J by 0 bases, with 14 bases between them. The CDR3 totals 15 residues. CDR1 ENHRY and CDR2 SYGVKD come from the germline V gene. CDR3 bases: TGTGCCATCAGCCAACAGGGTGTGGTGAACACTGAAGCTTTCTTT. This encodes CAISQQGVVNTEAFF.

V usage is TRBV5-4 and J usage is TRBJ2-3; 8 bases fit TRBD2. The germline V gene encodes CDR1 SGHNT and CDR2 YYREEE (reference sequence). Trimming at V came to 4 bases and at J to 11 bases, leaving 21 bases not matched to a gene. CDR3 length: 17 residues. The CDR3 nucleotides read TGTGCCAGCAGCCCTACTGGGGAAGCGGGAGTCGGCCGTAGGCAGTATTTT. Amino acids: CASSPTGEAGVGRRQYF. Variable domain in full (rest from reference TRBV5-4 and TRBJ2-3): ETGVTQSPTHLIKTRGQQVTLRCSSQSGHNTVSWYQQALGQGPQFIFQYYREEENGRGNFPPRFSGLQFPNYSSELNVNALELDDSALYLCASSPTGEAGVGRRQYFGPGTRLTVL.

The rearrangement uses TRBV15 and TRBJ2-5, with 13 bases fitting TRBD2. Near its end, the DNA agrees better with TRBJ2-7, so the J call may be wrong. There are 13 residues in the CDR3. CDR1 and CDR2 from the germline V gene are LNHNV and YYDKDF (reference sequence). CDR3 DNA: TGTGCCACCAAGACTAGCGGGAGGTACGAGCAGTACTTC. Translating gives CATKTSGRYEQYF.

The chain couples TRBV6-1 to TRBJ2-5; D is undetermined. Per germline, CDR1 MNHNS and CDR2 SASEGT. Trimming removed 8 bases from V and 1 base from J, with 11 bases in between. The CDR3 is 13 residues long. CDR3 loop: CASFDTLQETQYF. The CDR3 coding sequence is TGTGCCAGCTTTGACACCCTCCAAGAGACCCAGTACTTC.

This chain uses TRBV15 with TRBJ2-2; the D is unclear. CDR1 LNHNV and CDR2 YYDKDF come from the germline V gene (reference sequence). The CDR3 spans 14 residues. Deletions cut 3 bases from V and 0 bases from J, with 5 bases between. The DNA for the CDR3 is TGTGCCACCAGCAGGGGCCCGAACACCGGGGAGCTGTTTTTT. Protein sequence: CATSRGPNTGELFF.

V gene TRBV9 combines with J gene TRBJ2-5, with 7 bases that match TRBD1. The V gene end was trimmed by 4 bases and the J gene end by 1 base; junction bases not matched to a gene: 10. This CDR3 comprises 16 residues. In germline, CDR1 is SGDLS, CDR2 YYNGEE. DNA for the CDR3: TGTGCCAGCAGCAAGGGGGCCACGCGCGCCCAAGAGACCCAGTACTTC. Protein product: CASSKGATRAQETQYF.

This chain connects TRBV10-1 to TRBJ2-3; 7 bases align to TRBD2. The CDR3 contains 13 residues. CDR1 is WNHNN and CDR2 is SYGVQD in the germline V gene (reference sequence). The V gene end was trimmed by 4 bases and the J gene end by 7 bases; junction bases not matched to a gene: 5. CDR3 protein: CASSGGSGNTQYF. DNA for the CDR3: TGCGCCAGCAGTGGCGGGAGTGGGAATACGCAGTATTTT.

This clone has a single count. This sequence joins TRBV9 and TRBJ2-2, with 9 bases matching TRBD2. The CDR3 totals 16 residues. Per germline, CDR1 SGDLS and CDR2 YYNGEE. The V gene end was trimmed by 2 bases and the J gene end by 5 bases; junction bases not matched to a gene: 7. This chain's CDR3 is CASSVFSGRGTGELFF. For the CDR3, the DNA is TGTGCCAGCAGCGTCTTTAGCGGGAGAGGGACCGGGGAGCTGTTTTTT.

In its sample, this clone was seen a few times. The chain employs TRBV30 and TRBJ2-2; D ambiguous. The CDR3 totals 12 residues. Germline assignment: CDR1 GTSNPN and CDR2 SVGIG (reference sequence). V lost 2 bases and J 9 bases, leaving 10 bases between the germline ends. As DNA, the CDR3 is TGTGCCTGGAGTCGGGTGGGTTGGGAGCTGTTTTTT. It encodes CAWSRVGWELFF.

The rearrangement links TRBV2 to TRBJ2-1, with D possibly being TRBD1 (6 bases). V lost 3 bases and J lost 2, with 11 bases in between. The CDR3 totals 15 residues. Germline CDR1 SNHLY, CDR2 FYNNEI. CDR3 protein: CASSDRGIPYNEQFF. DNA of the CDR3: TGTGCCAGCAGTGACAGGGGTATCCCCTACAATGAGCAGTTCTTC.

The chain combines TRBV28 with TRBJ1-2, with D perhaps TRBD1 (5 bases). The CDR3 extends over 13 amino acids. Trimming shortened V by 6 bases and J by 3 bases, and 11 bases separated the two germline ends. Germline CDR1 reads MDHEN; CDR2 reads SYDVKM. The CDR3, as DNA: TGTGCCAGCAGACGACGGGGGTACTATGGCTACACCTTC. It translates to CASRRRGYYGYTF.

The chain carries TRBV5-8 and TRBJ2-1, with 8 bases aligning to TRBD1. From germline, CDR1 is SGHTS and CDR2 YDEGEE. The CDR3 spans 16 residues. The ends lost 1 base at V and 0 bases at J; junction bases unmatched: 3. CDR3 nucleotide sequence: TGTGCCAGCAGCTTGACAGGGGGTAGCTCCTACAATGAGCAGTTCTTC. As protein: CASSLTGGSSYNEQFF.

The CDR3 region is CAIRAGGPDEQYF. DNA of the CDR3: TGTGCCATCAGGGCGGGAGGGCCGGACGAGCAGTACTTC. This chain links TRBV10-3 with TRBJ2-7, with TRBD2 matching 9 bases. Germline CDR1 ENHRY, CDR2 SYGVKD. Unmatched junction bases numbered 5, after V lost 6 bases and J lost 5 bases. The CDR3 extends over 13 amino acids.

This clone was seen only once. The CDR3 DNA reads TGTGCCAGCAGCTTAGAAGCGGGAGGGGGTATGGCGCAGTATTTT. Residues: CASSLEAGGGMAQYF. This chain links TRBV7-8 with TRBJ2-3; TRBD2 agrees at 10 bases. The CDR3 runs to 15 residues. The germline gives CDR1 SGHVS, CDR2 FQNEAQ. V shed 1 base, J shed 10 bases, and the junction held 8 bases outside the gene matches.

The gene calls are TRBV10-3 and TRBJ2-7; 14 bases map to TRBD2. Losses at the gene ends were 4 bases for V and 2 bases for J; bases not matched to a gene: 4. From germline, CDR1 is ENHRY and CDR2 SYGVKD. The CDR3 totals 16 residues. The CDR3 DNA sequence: TGTGCCATCAGTGGGGGACTAGCGGGAGTGCCCTACGAGCAGTACTTC. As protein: CAISGGLAGVPYEQYF.

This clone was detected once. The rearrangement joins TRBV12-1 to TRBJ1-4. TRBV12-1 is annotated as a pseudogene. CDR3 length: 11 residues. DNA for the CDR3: TGTGCCAGCACCTTCCGCGAGTGGCTGTTTTTT. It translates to CASTFREWLFF.